This T cell receptor (beta chain) was documented in a study of shared clonotypes between healthy human individuals. Findings and limits, study-wide: Naive subsets tended to show greater estimated richness than memory subsets.

Study processing details: Sequence data from immunoSEQ were junction-only and lacked quality scores; consequently, filtering differed. Sequencing was performed with immunoSEQ multiplex PCR; in TCRdb, only in-frame clones are kept and a portion is missing. D and trimming were read from the DNA, whereas the V and J calls and clone size are those reported in that table. The sample lists about 120,000 clones, about 70% occurring once. Trimming removed 6 bases from V and 1 base from J; junction bases left unmatched: 8. Germline V CDR1 and CDR2: LNHDA, SQIVND (reference sequence). The CDR3 loop spans 15 amino acids. For this clone: Antigen unknown.

The TCR comes from a young woman in good health. The V call is TRBV19, the J call TRBJ2-7, with 8 bases lining up with TRBD1. The source material was memory CD8+ T cells sorted from blood. Subset of the sample: CD45RO+ cells pooled with CCR7-negative TemRA cells. This CDR3 is CASSPRTGSSYEQYF. The CDR3 region has the DNA TGTGCCAGTAGCCCCCGGACAGGGTCTTCCTACGAGCAGTACTTC.